This T cell receptor beta chain was recovered during a study of blood T cell repertoires in COVID-19. At the level of the study: Samples representing acute and convalescent COVID-19 were sourced from the United States, Italy and Spain. The analysed material was cDNA or gDNA that came from T cells, B-cell-depleted T cells, or PBMCs.

The authors' processing: Amplification of reference gene primers provided the estimated nucleated cell counts. Data came from immunoSEQ multiplex PCR; TCRdb stores just in-frame clones and leaves some out. V and J calls and clone size are as listed in that table; D and trimming were resolved from the DNA. The table includes tens of thousands of clones, more than 85% detected once. Sequencing was performed on peripheral blood. The source of this sequence is a man between 50 and 59 years old in a cohort sampled during active COVID-19.

This chain's CDR3 is CASSLDPRDSPLHF. The DNA for the CDR3 is TGCGCCAGCAGCTTGGACCCCAGGGATTCACCCCTCCACTTT. The chain carries TRBV5-1 and TRBJ1-6, with D perhaps TRBD1 (5 bases). CDR1 is SGHRS and CDR2 is YFSETQ in the germline V gene. CDR3 length: 14 amino acids. V was trimmed by 0 bases and J by 8 bases, leaving 9 bases between them.